These 3 T cell receptor beta chains share one sample of origin, sequenced in a study of vaccination and CD4 T cells after COVID-19. These TCRs are of unknown antigen specificity. The Oncomine TCR Beta short-read assay was what sequenced the DNA obtained from cultured CD4+ T cells. TCRdb re-derived calls from the PCR reads in MiXCR, one entry per CDR3 protein. The data show roughly 20,000 distinct CDR3 sequences, under 80% seen once. Treatment in this sample: roughly 11-day PBMC culture with coronavirus spike peptide pools or control peptides (ViraFEST assay). Sequencing input: CD4+ T cells from blood, cultured in vitro. All receptors come from a human donor who had recovered from COVID-19.

The chain uses TRBV11-3 and TRBJ2-3; D unresolved. This CDR3 spans 11 amino acids. Germline lookup yields CDR1 SGHNT and CDR2 YENEEA. V dropped 5 bases and J dropped 8 bases, with 8 bases sitting between them. CDR3 sequence (DNA): TGTGCCAGCAGCCCAAGTGGTACGCAGTATTTT. Residues: CASSPSGTQYF.

This clonotype was counted a few times. The chain carries TRBV12-3 or TRBV12-4 and TRBJ2-7; no clear D gene. With 1 base removed from V and 10 bases from J, the gap between germline ends came to 11 bases. The CDR3 is 12 amino acids. This CDR3 reads CASSLGLRTQYF. The CDR3 bases are TGTGCCAGCAGTTTAGGGCTTCGAACTCAGTACTTC.

The rearrangement uses TRBV11-3 and TRBJ2-7, with 7 bases fitting TRBD2. The CDR3 loop spans 16 amino acids. CDR1 and CDR2 (germline): SGHNT, YENEEA. Trimming took 4 bases from V and 4 from J; bases not matched to a gene: 13. The CDR3 spells CASSSTYGTTLYEQYF. CDR3 nucleotide sequence: TGTGCCAGCAGCTCCACTTATGGGACTACCCTGTACGAGCAGTACTTC.